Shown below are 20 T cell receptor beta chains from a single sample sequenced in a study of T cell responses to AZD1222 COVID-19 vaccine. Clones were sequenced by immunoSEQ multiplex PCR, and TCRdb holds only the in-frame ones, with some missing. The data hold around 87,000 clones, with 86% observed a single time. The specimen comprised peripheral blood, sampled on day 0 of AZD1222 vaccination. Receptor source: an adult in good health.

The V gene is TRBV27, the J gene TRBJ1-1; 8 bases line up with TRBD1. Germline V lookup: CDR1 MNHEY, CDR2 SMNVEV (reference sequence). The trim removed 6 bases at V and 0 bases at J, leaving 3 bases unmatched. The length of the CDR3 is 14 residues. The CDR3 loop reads CASRTGVLNTEAFF. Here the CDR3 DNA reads TGTGCCAGCAGGACAGGGGTCCTGAACACTGAAGCTTTCTTT.

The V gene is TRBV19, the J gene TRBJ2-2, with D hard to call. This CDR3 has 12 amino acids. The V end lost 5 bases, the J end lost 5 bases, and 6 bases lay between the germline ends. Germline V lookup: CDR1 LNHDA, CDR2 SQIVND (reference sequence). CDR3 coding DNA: TGTGCCAGTAGTTTGAGGACCGGGGAGCTGTTTTTT. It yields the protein CASSLRTGELFF.

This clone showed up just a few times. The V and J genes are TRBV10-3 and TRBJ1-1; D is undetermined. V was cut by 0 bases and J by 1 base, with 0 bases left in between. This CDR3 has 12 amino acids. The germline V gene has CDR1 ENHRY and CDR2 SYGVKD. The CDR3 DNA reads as TGTGCCATCAGTGAGTCGAACACTGAAGCTTTCTTT. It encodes CAISESNTEAFF.

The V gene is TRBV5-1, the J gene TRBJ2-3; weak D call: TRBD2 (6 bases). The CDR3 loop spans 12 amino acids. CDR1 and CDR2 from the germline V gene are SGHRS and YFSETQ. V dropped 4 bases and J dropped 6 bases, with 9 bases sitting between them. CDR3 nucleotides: TGCGCCAGCAGCCAGGAGGGGGATACGCAGTATTTT. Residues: CASSQEGDTQYF.

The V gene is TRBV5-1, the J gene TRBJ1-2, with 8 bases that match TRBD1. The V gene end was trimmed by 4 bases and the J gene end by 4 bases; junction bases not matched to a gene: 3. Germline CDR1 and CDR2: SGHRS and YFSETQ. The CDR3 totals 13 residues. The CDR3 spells CASSPGTGYGYTF. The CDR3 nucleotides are TGCGCCAGCAGCCCTGGGACAGGCTATGGCTACACCTTC.

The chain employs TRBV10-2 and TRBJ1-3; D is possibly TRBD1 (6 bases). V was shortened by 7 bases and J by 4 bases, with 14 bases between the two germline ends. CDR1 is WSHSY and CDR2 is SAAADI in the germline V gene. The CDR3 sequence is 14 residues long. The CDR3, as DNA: TGCGCCAGCACATCAGGGGTCGGAGGAAACACCATATATTTT. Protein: CASTSGVGGNTIYF.

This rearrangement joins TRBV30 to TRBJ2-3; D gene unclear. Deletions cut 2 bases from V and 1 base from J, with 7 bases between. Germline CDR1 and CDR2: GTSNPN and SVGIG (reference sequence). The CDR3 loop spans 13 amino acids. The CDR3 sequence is CAWSPGRTDTQYF. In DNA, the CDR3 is TGTGCCTGGAGTCCCGGGCGCACAGATACGCAGTATTTT.

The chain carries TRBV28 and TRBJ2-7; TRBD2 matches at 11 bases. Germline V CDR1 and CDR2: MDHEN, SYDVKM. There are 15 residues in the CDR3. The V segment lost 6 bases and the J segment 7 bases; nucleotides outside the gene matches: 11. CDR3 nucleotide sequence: TGTGCCAGCAGAAAACTAGCGGGAGTGTCGCGGGAGCAGTACTTC. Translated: CASRKLAGVSREQYF.

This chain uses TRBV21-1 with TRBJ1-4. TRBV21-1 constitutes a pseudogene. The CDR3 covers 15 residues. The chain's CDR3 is CASSNHTATNEKLFF. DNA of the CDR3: TGTGCCAGCAGCAACCACACTGCAACTAATGAAAAACTGTTTTTT.

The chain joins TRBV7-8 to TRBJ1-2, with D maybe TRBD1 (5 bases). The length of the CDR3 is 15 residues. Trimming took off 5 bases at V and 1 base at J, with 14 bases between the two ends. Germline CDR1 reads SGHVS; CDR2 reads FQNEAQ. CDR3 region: CASSPRVGVNYGYTF. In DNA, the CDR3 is TGTGCCAGCAGCCCCCGGGTGGGGGTTAACTATGGCTACACCTTC.

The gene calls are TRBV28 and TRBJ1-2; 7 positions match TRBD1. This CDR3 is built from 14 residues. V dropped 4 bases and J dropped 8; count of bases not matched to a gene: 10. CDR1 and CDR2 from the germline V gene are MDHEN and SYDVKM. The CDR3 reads CASSSGTDRVGYTF. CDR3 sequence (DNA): TGTGCCAGCAGTTCGGGGACTGACAGGGTCGGCTACACCTTC.

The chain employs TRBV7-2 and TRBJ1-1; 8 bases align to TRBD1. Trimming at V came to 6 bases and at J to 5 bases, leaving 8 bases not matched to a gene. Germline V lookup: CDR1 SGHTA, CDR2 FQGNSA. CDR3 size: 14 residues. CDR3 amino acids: CASSPQGARTEAFF. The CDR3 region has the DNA TGTGCCAGCAGTCCTCAGGGGGCGCGGACTGAAGCTTTCTTT.

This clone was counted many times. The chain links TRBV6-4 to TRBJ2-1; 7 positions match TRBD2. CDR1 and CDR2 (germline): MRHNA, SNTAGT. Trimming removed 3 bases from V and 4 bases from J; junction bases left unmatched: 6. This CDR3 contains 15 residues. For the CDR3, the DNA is TGTGCCAGCAGTGAATCCGCGGGAGAGTACAATGAGCAGTTCTTC. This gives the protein CASSESAGEYNEQFF.

The CDR3 is CASSFPPYNEQFF. The DNA for the CDR3 is TGTGCCAGCAGCTTTCCCCCCTACAATGAGCAGTTCTTC. The rearrangement links TRBV7-2 to TRBJ2-1, with D unclear. This CDR3 is 13 amino acids long. CDR1 is SGHTA and CDR2 is FQGNSA in the germline V gene. V was pared by 3 bases and J by 2 bases, with 5 bases between.

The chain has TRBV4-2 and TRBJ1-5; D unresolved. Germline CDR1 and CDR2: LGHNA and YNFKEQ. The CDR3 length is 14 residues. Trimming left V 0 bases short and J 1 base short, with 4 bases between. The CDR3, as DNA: TGTGCCAGCAGCCAAGAGACAAGCAATCAGCCCCAGCATTTT. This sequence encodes CASSQETSNQPQHF.

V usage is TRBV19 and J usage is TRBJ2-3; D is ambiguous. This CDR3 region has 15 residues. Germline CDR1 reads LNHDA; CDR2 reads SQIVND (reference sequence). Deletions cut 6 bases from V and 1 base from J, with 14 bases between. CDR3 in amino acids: CASSPSNLRTDTQYF. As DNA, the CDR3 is TGTGCCAGTAGCCCTTCTAACCTCCGCACAGATACGCAGTATTTT.

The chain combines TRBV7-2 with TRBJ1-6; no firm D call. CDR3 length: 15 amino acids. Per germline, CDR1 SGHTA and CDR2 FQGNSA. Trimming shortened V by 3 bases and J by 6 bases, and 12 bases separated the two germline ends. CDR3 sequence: CASSLDVQRNSPLHF. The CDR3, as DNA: TGTGCCAGCAGCTTGGATGTACAGCGTAATTCACCCCTCCACTTT. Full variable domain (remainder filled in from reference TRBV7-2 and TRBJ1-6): GAGVSQSPSNKVTEKGKDVELRCDPISGHTALYWYRQSLGQGLEFLIYFQGNSAPDKSGLPSDRFSAERTGGSVSTLTIQRTQQEDSAVYLCASSLDVQRNSPLHFGNGTRLTVT.

The CDR3 sequence is CASSTDGQGSVEQYF. Written as DNA, the CDR3 is TGTGCCAGCAGCACAGACGGACAGGGGTCGGTCGAGCAGTACTTC. The rearrangement links TRBV11-2 to TRBJ2-7; 9 positions agree with TRBD1. Losses at the gene ends were 5 bases for V and 6 bases for J; bases not matched to a gene: 11. CDR1 SGHAT and CDR2 FQNNGV come from the germline V gene. The CDR3 loop spans 15 amino acids.

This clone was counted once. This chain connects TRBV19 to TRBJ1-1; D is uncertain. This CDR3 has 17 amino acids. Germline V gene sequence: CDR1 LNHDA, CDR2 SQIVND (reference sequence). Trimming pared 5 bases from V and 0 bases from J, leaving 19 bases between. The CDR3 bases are TGTGCCAGTAGTTCCCACGCTGGTAAATCCATGAACACTGAAGCTTTCTTT. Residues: CASSSHAGKSMNTEAFF. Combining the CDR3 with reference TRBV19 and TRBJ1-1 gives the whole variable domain DGGITQSPKYLFRKEGQNVTLSCEQNLNHDAMYWYRQDPGQGLRLIYYSQIVNDFQKGDIAEGYSVSREKKESFPLTVTSAQKNPTAFYLCASSSHAGKSMNTEAFFGQGTRLTVV.

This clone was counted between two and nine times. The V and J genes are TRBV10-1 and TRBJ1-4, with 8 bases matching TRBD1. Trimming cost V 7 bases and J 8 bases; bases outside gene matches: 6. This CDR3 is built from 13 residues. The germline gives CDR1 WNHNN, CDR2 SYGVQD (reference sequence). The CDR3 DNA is TGCGCCAGCATATGGACAGGGCGGGAAAAACTGTTTTTT. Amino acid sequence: CASIWTGREKLFF.